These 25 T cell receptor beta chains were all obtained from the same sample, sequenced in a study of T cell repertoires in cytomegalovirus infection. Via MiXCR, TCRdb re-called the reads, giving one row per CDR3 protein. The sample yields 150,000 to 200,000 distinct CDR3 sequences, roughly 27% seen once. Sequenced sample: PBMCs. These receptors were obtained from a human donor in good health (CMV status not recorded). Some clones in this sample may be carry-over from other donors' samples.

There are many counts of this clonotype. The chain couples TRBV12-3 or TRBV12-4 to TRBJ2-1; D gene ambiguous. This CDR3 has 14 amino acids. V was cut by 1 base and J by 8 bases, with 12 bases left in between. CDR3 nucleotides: TGTGCCAGCAGTTTAGTACTGGGGTTCGATGAGCAGTTCTTC. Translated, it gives CASSLVLGFDEQFF.

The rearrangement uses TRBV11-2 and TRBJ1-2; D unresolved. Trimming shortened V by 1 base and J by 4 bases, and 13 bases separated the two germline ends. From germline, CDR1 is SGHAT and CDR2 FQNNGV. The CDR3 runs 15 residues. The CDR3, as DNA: TGTGCCAGCAGCTTAGGTCAGCTTTCTCTCTATGGCTACACCTTC. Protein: CASSLGQLSLYGYTF. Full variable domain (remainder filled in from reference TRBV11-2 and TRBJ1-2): EAGVAQSPRYKIIEKRQSVAFWCNPISGHATLYWYQQILGQGPKLLIQFQNNGVVDDSQLPKDRFSAERLKGVDSTLKIQPAKLEDSAVYLCASSLGQLSLYGYTFGSGTRLTVV.

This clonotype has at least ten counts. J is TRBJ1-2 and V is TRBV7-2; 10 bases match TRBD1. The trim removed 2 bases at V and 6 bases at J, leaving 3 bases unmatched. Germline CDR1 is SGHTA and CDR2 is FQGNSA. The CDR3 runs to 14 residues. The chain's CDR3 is CASSLPGQGNGYTF. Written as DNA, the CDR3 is TGTGCCAGCAGCTTACCGGGACAGGGGAATGGCTACACCTTC.

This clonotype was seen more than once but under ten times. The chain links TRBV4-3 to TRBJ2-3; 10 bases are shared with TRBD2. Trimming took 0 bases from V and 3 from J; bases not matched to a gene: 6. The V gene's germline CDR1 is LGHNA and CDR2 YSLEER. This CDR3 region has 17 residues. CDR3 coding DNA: TGCGCCAGCAGCCAAGACCAAGCGGGGGGGTGGACAGATACGCAGTATTTT. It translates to CASSQDQAGGWTDTQYF.

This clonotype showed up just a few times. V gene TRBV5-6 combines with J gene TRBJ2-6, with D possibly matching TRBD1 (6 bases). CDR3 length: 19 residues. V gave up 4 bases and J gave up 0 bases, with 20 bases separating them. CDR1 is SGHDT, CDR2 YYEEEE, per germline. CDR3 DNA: TGTGCCAGCAGCGCTCTTACCGGGACAACCGACTCTGGGGCCAACGTCCTGACTTTC. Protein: CASSALTGTTDSGANVLTF.

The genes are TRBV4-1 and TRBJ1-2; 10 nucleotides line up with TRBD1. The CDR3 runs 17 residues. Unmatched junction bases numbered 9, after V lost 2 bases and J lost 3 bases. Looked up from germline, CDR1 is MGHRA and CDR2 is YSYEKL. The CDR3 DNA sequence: TGCGCCAGCAGCCAAACATTCGGACAGGGGGGAGACTATGGCTACACCTTC. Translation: CASSQTFGQGGDYGYTF.

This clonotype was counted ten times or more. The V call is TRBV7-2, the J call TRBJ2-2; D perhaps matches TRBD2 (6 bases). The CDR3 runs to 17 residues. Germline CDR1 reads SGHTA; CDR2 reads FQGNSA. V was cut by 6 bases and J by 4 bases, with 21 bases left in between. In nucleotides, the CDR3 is TGTGCCAGCAGGTCCCGGGGGACGGCGGCGGGCACCGGGGAGCTGTTTTTT. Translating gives CASRSRGTAAGTGELFF.

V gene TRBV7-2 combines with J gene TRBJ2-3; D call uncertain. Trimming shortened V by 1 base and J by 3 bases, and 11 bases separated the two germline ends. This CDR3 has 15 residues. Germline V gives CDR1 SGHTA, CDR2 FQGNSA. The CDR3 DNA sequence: TGTGCCAGCAGCTTAGACCGGAGCTTGACAGATACGCAGTATTTT. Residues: CASSLDRSLTDTQYF.

The CDR3 DNA follows: TGCAGCGTTGCGGGGAGCATGAACACTGAAGCTTTCTTT. This encodes CSVAGSMNTEAFF. The chain joins TRBV29-1 to TRBJ1-1; D ambiguous. This CDR3 contains 13 residues. Per the germline V gene, CDR1 is SQVTM and CDR2 is ANQGSEA. V gave up 4 bases and J gave up 0 bases, with 9 bases separating them. The complete variable domain, with remaining parts taken from reference TRBV29-1 and TRBJ1-1, reads SAVISQKPSRDICQRGTSLTIQCQVDSQVTMMFWYRQQPGQSLTLIATANQGSEATYESGFVIDKFPISRPNLTFSTLTVSNMSPEDSSIYLCSVAGSMNTEAFFGQGTRLTVV.

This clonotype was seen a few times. CDR3: CASSSFTDTQYF. The CDR3 DNA sequence: TGTGCCAGCAGCTCATTCACAGATACGCAGTATTTT. The chain employs TRBV11-2 and TRBJ2-3; D is uncertain. There are 12 residues in the CDR3. Trimming cost V 4 bases and J 2 bases, with 4 bases left between them. CDR1 SGHAT and CDR2 FQNNGV come from the germline V gene. The full variable domain, its missing parts supplied by reference TRBV11-2 and TRBJ2-3, is EAGVAQSPRYKIIEKRQSVAFWCNPISGHATLYWYQQILGQGPKLLIQFQNNGVVDDSQLPKDRFSAERLKGVDSTLKIQPAKLEDSAVYLCASSSFTDTQYFGPGTRLTVL.

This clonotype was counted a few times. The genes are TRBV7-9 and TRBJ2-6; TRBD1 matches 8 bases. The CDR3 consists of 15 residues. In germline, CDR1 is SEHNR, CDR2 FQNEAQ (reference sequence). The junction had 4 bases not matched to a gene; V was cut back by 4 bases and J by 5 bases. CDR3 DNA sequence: TGTGCCAGCAGCTCGAGGACAGGGAGGGCCAACGTCCTGACTTTC. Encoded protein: CASSSRTGRANVLTF.

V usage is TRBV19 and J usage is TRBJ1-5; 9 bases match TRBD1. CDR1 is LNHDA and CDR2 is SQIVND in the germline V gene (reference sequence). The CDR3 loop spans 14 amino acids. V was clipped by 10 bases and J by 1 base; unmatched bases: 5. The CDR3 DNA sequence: TGTGCCATTCGGGACAGGGAAAGCAATCAGCCCCAGCATTTT. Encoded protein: CAIRDRESNQPQHF.

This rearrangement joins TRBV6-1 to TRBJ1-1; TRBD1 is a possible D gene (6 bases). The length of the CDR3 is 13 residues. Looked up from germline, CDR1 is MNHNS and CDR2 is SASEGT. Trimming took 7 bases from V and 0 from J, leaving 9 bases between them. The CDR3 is CASIGQLNTEAFF. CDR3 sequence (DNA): TGTGCCAGCATCGGACAGTTGAACACTGAAGCTTTCTTT.

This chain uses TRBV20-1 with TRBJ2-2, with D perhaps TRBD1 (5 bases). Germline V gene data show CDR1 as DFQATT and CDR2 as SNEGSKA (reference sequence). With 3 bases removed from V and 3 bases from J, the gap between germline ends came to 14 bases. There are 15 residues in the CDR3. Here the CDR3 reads CSARILGEDTGELFF. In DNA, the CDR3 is TGCAGTGCTAGGATTTTAGGGGAAGACACCGGGGAGCTGTTTTTT.

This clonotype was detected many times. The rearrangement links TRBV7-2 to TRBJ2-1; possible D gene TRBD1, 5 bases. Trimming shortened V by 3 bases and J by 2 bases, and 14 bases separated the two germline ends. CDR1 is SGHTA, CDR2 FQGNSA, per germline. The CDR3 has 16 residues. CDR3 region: CASSFLIRAPYNEQFF. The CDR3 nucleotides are TGTGCCAGCAGCTTCCTCATCAGGGCGCCCTACAATGAGCAGTTCTTC. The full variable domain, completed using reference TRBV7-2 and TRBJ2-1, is GAGVSQSPSNKVTEKGKDVELRCDPISGHTALYWYRQSLGQGLEFLIYFQGNSAPDKSGLPSDRFSAERTGGSVSTLTIQRTQQEDSAVYLCASSFLIRAPYNEQFFGPGTRLTVL.

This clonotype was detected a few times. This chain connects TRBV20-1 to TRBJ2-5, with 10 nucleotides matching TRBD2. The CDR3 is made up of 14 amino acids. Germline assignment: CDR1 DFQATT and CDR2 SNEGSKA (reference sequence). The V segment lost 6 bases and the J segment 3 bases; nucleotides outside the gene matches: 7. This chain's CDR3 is CSALKREGEETQYF. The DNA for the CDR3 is TGCAGTGCCCTTAAGCGGGAGGGGGAAGAGACCCAGTACTTC.

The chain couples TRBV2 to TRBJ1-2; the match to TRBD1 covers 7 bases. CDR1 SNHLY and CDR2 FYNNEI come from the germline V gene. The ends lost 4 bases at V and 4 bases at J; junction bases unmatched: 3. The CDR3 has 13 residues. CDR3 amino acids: CASSGQGPYGYTF. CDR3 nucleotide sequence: TGTGCCAGCAGTGGACAGGGACCCTATGGCTACACCTTC. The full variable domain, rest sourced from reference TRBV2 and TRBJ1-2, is EPEVTQTPSHQVTQMGQEVILRCVPISNHLYFYWYRQILGQKVEFLVSFYNNEISEKSEIFDDQFSVERPDGSNFTLKIRSTKLEDSAMYFCASSGQGPYGYTFGSGTRLTVV.

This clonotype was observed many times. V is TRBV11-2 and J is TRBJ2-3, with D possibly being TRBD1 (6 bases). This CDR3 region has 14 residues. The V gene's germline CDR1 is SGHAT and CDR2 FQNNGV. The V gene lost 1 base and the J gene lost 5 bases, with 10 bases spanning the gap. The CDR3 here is CASSLGGGRDTQYF. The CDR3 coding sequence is TGTGCCAGCAGCTTAGGTGGGGGCCGAGATACGCAGTATTTT. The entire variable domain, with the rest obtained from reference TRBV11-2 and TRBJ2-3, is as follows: EAGVAQSPRYKIIEKRQSVAFWCNPISGHATLYWYQQILGQGPKLLIQFQNNGVVDDSQLPKDRFSAERLKGVDSTLKIQPAKLEDSAVYLCASSLGGGRDTQYFGPGTRLTVL.

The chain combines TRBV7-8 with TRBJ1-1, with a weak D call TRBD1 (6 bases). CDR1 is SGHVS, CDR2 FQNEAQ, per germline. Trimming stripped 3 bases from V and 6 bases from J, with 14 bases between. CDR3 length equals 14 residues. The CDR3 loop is CASSFKGGQAEAFF. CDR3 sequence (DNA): TGTGCCAGCAGCTTTAAGGGGGGCCAGGCTGAAGCTTTCTTT.

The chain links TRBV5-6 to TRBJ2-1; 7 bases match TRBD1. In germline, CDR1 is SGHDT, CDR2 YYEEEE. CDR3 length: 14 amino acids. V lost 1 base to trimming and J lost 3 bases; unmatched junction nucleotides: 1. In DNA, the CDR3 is TGTGCCAGCAGCTTGCGGGACAGCTACAATGAGCAGTTCTTC. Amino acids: CASSLRDSYNEQFF.

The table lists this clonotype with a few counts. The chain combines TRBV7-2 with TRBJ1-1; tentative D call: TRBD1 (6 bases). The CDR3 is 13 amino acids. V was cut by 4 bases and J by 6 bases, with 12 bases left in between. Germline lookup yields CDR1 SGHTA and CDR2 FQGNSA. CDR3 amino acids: CASSSGAVAEAFF. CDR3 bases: TGTGCCAGCAGCTCAGGGGCGGTCGCTGAAGCTTTCTTT.

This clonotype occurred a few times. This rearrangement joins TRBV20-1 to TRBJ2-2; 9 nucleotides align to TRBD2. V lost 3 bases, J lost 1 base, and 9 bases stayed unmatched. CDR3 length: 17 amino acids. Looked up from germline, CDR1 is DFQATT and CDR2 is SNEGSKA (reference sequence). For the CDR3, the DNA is TGCAGTGCTAGGGCGACTAGCGGAGCCCTGAACACCGGGGAGCTGTTTTTT. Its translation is CSARATSGALNTGELFF.

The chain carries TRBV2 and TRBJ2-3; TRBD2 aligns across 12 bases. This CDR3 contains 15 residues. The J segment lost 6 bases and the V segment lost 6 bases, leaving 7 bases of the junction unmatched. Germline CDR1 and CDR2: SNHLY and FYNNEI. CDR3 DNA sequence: TGTGCCAGCAGGACACTAGCGGGGGGCCAGGATACGCAGTATTTT. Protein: CASRTLAGGQDTQYF.

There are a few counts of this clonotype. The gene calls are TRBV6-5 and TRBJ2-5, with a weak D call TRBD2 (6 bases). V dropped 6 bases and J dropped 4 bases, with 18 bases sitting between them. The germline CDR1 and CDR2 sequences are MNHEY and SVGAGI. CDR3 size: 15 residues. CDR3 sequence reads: CASSRRDSLGETQYF. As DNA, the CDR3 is TGTGCCAGCAGCCGCAGGGACTCCCTTGGAGAGACCCAGTACTTC.

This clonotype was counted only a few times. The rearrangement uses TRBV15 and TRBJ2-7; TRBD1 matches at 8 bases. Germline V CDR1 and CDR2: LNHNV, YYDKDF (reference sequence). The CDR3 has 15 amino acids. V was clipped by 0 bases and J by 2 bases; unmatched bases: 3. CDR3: CATSRDRTGTYEQYF. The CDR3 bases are TGTGCCACCAGCAGAGATAGGACAGGGACCTACGAGCAGTACTTC.